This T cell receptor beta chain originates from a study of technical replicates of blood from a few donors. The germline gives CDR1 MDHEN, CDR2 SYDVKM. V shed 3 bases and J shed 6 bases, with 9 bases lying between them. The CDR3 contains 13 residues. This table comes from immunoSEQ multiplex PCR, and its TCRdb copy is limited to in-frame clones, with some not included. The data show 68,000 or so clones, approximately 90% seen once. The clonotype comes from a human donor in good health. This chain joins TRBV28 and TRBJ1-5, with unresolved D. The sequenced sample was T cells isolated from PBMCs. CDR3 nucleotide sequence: TGTGCCAGCAGTTTGGCTCAGGCTCAGCCCCAGCATTTT. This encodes CASSLAQAQPQHF.